This T cell receptor (beta chain) was captured by sequencing in a study of blood T cell repertoires in COVID-19. Study-level background: Collection of acute and convalescent COVID-19 samples took place in the United States, Italy and Spain. Sample material is recorded as cDNA or gDNA derived from T cells, B-cell-depleted T cells, or PBMCs.

Original analysis: From reference gene primer amplification, estimates of nucleated cell counts were derived. Measured with immunoSEQ multiplex PCR; TCRdb has only the in-frame clones, and not every one. That table is the source of V, J and clone size, and D and trimming were worked out from the DNA. The data show approximately 180,000 clones, over 75% seen once. The receptor was isolated from a human donor with active or convalescent COVID-19. The donor label of this sample is uncertain. The sample consisted of peripheral blood.

As DNA, the CDR3 is TGTGCCAGTAGTATGGGTCTGGCGGCTAGCACAGATACGCAGTATTTT. Its protein product is CASSMGLAASTDTQYF. This chain joins TRBV19 and TRBJ2-3; no reliable D call. Trimming pared 3 bases from V and 0 bases from J, leaving 13 bases between. The germline gives CDR1 LNHDA, CDR2 SQIVND (reference sequence). The CDR3 runs to 16 residues.